This T cell receptor (beta chain) was captured in a study of blood T cell repertoires in COVID-19. CDR1 SGHVS and CDR2 FQNEAQ come from the germline V gene. J lost 3 bases, V lost 5 bases, and 7 bases had no gene match. The CDR3 is 14 residues long. Patients of the Seattle cohort, enrolled during active infection, were followed longitudinally. Authors' data handling: Estimates of nucleated cell counts were drawn from the amplification of reference gene primers. This table comes from immunoSEQ multiplex PCR, and its TCRdb copy is limited to in-frame clones, with some not included. V, J and clone size derive from that table, while D and trimming were established from the DNA sequence. The sample holds around 250,000 clones, over 80% seen once.

This sequence was found in a woman in her sixties or seventies with COVID-19, enrolled during active disease. V gene TRBV7-8 combines with J gene TRBJ2-7; 7 bases are a match to TRBD1. Material: peripheral blood. The CDR3 bases are TGTGCCAGCAGCCCAACAGGGGCGAACTACGAGCAGTACTTC. Its protein is CASSPTGANYEQYF.